This record looks at one TCR beta chain sequence and its context. What it binds is unknown. Peptide-pool stimulation followed by sequencing identified expanded antigen-specific CD4+ clonotypes in the ViraFEST assay. After roughly eleven days in culture, the CD4+ T cells were isolated. Having tested negative for nucleocapsid antibodies, the vaccine recipients showed no prior SARS-CoV-2 infection. CDR3 size: 13 residues. V gave up 3 bases and J gave up 4 bases, with 9 bases separating them. Germline lookup yields CDR1 KGHSH and CDR2 LQKENI. This entry comes from a study of vaccination effects on CD4 cells after COVID-19. Sequenced by immunoSEQ multiplex PCR; TCRdb stores in-frame clones only, minus some. This sample has roughly 30,000 clones, with about three quarters found just once.

The gene calls are TRBV18 and TRBJ1-1; no clear D. This TCR was sampled from a human donor who received a COVID-19 vaccine. This specimen consisted of CD4+ T cells from PBMCs cultured with HCoV-OC43 spike peptides, obtained before COVID-19 vaccination. Subset defined: HCoV-OC43 spike overlapping peptide pool stimulation. The chain's CDR3 is CASSPGLGTEAFF. In DNA form, the CDR3 reads TGTGCCAGCTCACCTGGATTGGGCACTGAAGCTTTCTTT. Using reference TRBV18 and TRBJ1-1 for the parts outside the CDR3, the full variable domain is NAGVMQNPRHLVRRRGQEARLRCSPMKGHSHVYWYRQLPEEGLKFMVYLQKENIIDESGMPKERFSAEFPKEGPSILRIQQVVRGDSAAYFCASSPGLGTEAFFGQGTRLTVV.